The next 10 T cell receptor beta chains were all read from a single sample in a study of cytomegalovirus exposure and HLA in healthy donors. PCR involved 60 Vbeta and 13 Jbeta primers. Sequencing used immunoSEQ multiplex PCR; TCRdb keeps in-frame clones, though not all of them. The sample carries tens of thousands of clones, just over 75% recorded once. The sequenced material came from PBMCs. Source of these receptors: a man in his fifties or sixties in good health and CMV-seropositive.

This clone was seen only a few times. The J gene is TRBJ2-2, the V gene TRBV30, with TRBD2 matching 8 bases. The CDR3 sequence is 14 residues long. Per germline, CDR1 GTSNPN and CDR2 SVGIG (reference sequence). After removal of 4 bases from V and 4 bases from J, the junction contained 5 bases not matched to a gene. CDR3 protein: CAWTGGTFTGELFF. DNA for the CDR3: TGTGCCTGGACGGGAGGGACCTTCACCGGGGAGCTGTTTTTT.

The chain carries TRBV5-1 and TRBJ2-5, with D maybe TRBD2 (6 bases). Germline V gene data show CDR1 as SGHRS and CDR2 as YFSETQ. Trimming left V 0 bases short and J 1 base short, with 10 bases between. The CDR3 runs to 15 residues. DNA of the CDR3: TGCGCCAGCAGCTTGGCCGGGACTTCCCAAGAGACCCAGTACTTC. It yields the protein CASSLAGTSQETQYF. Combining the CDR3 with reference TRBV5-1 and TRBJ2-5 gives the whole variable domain KAGVTQTPRYLIKTRGQQVTLSCSPISGHRSVSWYQQTPGQGLQFLFEYFSETQRNKGNFPGRFSGRQFSNSRSEMNVSTLELGDSALYLCASSLAGTSQETQYFGPGTRLLVL.

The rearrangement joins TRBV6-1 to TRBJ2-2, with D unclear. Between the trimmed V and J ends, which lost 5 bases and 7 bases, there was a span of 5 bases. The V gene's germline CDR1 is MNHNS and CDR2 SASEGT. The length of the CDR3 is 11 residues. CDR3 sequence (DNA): TGTGCCAGCAGTCCCCTCGGGGAGCTGTTTTTT. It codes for CASSPLGELFF.

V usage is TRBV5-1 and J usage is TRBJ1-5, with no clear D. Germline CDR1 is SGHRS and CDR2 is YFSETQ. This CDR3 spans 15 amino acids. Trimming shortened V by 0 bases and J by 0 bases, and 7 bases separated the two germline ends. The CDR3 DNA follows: TGCGCCAGCAGCTTGGCGGGTCTTAGCAATCAGCCCCAGCATTTT. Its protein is CASSLAGLSNQPQHF. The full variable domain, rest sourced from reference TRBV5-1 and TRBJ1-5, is KAGVTQTPRYLIKTRGQQVTLSCSPISGHRSVSWYQQTPGQGLQFLFEYFSETQRNKGNFPGRFSGRQFSNSRSEMNVSTLELGDSALYLCASSLAGLSNQPQHFGDGTRLSIL.

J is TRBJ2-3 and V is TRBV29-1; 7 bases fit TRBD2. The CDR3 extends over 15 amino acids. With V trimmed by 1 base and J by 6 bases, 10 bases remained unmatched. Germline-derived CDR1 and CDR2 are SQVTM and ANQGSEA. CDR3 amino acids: CSVEGRGGKSDTQYF. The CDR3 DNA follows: TGCAGCGTTGAAGGTCGCGGGGGAAAATCGGATACGCAGTATTTT.

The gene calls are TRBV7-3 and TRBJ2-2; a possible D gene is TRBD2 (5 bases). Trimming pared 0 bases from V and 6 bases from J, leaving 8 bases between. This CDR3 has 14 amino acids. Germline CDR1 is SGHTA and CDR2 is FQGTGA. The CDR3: CASSLTGGPGELFF. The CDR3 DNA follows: TGTGCCAGCAGCTTAACTGGAGGTCCCGGGGAGCTGTTTTTT.

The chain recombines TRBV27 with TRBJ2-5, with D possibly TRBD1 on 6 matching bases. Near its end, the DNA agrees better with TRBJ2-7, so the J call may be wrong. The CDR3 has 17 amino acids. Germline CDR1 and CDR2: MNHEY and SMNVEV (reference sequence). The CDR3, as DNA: TGTGCCAGCACCAACCTGCTGGGGGACACCCTCTCCTACGAGCAGTACTTC. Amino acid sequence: CASTNLLGDTLSYEQYF.

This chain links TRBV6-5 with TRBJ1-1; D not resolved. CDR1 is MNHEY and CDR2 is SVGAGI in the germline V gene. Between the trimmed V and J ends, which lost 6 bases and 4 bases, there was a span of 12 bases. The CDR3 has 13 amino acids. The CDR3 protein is CASRLQSGTEAFF. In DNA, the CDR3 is TGTGCCAGCAGACTCCAAAGTGGCACTGAAGCTTTCTTT.

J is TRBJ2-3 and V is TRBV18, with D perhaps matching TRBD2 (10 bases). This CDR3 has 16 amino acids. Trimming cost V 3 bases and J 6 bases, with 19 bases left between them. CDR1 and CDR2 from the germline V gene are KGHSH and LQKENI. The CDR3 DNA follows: TGTGCCAGCTCACCCCTAACTAGCGGGACAGGGGATACGCAGTATTTT. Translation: CASSPLTSGTGDTQYF.

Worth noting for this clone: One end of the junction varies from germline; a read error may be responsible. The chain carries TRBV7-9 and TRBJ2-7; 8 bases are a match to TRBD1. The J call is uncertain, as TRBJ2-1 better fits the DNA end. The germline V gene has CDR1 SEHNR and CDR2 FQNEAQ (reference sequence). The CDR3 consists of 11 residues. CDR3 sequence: CSSSLDRGQFF. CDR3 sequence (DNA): TGTTCCAGCAGCTTAGACAGGGGGCAGTTCTTC.